The 4 T cell receptor beta chains presented below share a single source sample, sequenced in a study of blood T cell repertoires in COVID-19 (TCRdb year 2020). The library was made by the immunoSEQ multiplex PCR assay. TCRdb's version of the immuneACCESS table is confined to in-frame rearrangements and falls short of the full clone set. An unresolved V gene accounts for under half of the shortfall where checked; the remainder is of unknown origin. This sample has about 200,000 clones in its table, and roughly 80% of those were observed once. The ten largest clones represent 0.85% to 0.95% of the sample. Material: peripheral blood. These receptors were obtained from a man in his sixties with COVID-19, enrolled during active disease.

This rearrangement joins TRBV27 to TRBJ2-3; 7 nucleotides line up with TRBD2. CDR3 length equals 16 residues. J was trimmed by 6 bases and V by 0 bases; bases with no gene match: 9. CDR1 is MNHEY and CDR2 is SMNVEV in the germline V gene (reference sequence). CDR3 loop: CASSLSIWEGRDTQYF. Here the CDR3 DNA reads TGTGCCAGCAGTTTATCGATCTGGGAGGGCCGCGATACGCAGTATTTT.

The chain combines TRBV12-3 or TRBV12-4 with TRBJ1-2; no definite D call. V gave up 5 bases and J gave up 5 bases, with 12 bases separating them. The CDR3 sequence is 13 residues long. For the CDR3, the DNA is TGTGCCAGCAGTCTAGGGCAGGTGTATGGCTACACCTTC. Translation: CASSLGQVYGYTF.

This clone was counted between two and nine times. The chain employs TRBV7-9 and TRBJ2-7, with 13 bases matching TRBD2. The CDR3 sequence is 15 residues long. Germline-derived CDR1 and CDR2 are SEHNR and FQNEAQ (reference sequence). Trimming took 5 bases from V and 3 from J; bases not matched to a gene: 4. CDR3 sequence: CASSPGTSGIYEQYF. As DNA, the CDR3 is TGTGCCAGCAGCCCTGGGACTAGCGGGATCTACGAGCAGTACTTC.

The CDR3 is CASSSGQGEEIQYF. The CDR3 DNA reads TGCGCCAGCAGCTCGGGACAGGGGGAGGAGATTCAGTACTTC. J is TRBJ2-4 and V is TRBV5-1; TRBD1 aligns across 11 bases. This CDR3 region has 14 residues. V was pared by 3 bases and J by 10 bases, with 6 bases of the junction left unmatched. Germline V CDR1 and CDR2: SGHRS, YFSETQ.